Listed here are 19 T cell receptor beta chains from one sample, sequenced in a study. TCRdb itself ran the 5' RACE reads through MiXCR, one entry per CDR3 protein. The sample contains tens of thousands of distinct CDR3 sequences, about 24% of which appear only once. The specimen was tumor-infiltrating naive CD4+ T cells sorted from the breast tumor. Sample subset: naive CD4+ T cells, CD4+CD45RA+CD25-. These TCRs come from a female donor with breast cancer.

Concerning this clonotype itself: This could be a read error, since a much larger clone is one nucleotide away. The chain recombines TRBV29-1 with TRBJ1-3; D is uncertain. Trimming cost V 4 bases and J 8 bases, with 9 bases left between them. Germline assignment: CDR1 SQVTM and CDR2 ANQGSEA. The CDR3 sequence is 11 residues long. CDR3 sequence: CSVVVGDTIYF. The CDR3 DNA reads TGCAGCGTTGTTGTAGGAGACACCATATATTTT.

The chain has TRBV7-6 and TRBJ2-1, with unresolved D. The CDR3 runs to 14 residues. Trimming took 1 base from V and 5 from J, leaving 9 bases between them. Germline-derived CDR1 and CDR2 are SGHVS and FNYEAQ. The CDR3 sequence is CASSLEFGHNEQFF. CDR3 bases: TGTGCCAGCAGCTTAGAATTCGGTCACAATGAGCAGTTCTTC.

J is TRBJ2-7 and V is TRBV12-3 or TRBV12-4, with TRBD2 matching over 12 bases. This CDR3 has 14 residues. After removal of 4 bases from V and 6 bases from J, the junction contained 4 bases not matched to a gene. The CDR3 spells CASSSSTSGGEQYF. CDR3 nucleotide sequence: TGTGCCAGCAGTTCCTCGACTAGCGGGGGCGAGCAGTACTTC.

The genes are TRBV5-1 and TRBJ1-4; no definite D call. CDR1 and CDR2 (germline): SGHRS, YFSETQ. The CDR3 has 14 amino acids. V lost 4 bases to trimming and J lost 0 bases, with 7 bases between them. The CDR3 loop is CASSLDATNEKLFF. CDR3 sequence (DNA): TGCGCCAGCAGCCTGGACGCAACTAATGAAAAACTGTTTTTT. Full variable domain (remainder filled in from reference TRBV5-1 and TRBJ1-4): KAGVTQTPRYLIKTRGQQVTLSCSPISGHRSVSWYQQTPGQGLQFLFEYFSETQRNKGNFPGRFSGRQFSNSRSEMNVSTLELGDSALYLCASSLDATNEKLFFGSGTQLSVL.

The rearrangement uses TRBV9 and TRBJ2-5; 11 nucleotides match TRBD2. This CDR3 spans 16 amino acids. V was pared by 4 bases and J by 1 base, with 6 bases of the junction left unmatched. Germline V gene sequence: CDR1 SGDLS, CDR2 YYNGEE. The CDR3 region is CASSPRLAGSQETQYF. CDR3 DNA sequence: TGTGCCAGCAGCCCTAGACTAGCGGGATCCCAAGAGACCCAGTACTTC.

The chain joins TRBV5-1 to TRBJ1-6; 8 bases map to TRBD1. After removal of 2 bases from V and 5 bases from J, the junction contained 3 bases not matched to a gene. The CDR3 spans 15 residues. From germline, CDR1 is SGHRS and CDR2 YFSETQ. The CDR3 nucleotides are TGCGCCAGCAGCTTAGGGACAGGAGATAATTCACCCCTCCACTTT. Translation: CASSLGTGDNSPLHF. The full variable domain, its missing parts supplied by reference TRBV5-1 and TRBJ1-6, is KAGVTQTPRYLIKTRGQQVTLSCSPISGHRSVSWYQQTPGQGLQFLFEYFSETQRNKGNFPGRFSGRQFSNSRSEMNVSTLELGDSALYLCASSLGTGDNSPLHFGNGTRLTVT.

The CDR3 region has the DNA TGTGCCAGCAGCTTTGGACAGGACCAGCAGTACTTC. This gives the protein CASSFGQDQQYF. The gene calls are TRBV6-6 and TRBJ2-7; 7 bases line up with TRBD1. Germline-derived CDR1 and CDR2 are MNHNY and SVGAGI (reference sequence). V shed 6 bases, J shed 8 bases, and the junction held 7 bases outside the gene matches. This CDR3 has 12 residues.

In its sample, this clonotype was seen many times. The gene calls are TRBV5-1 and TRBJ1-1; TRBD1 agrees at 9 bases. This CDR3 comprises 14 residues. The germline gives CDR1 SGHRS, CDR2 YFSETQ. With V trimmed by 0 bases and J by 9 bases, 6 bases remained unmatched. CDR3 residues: CASSLEQGARQAFF. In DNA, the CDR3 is TGCGCCAGCAGCTTGGAACAGGGGGCGCGTCAAGCTTTCTTT. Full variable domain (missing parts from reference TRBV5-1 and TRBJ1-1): KAGVTQTPRYLIKTRGQQVTLSCSPISGHRSVSWYQQTPGQGLQFLFEYFSETQRNKGNFPGRFSGRQFSNSRSEMNVSTLELGDSALYLCASSLEQGARQAFFGQGTRLTVV.

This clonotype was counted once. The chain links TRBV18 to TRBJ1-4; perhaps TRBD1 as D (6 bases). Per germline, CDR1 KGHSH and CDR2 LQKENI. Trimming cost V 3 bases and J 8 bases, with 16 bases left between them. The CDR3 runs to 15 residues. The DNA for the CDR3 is TGTGCCAGCTCACCCGGTACCCTACAGGGAGAAAAACTGTTTTTT. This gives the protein CASSPGTLQGEKLFF.

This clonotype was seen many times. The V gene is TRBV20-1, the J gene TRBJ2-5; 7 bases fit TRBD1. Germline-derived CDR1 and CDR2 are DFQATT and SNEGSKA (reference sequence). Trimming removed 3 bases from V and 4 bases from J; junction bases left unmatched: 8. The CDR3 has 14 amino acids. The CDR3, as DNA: TGCAGTGCTAGCCTGATACAGGGGCCAGAGACCCAGTACTTC. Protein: CSASLIQGPETQYF.

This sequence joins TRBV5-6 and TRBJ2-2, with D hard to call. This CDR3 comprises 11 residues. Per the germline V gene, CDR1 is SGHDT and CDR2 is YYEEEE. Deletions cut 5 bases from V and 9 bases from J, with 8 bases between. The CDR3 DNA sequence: TGTGCCAGCAGTCGGACCCGGGAGCTGTTTTTT. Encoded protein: CASSRTRELFF.

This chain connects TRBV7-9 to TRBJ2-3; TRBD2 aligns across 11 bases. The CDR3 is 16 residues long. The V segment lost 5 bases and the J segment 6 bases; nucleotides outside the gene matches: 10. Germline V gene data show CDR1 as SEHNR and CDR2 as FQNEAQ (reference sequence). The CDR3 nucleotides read TGTGCCAGCAGCACGGGACTAGCGGCAACCTCCGATACGCAGTATTTT. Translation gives CASSTGLAATSDTQYF.

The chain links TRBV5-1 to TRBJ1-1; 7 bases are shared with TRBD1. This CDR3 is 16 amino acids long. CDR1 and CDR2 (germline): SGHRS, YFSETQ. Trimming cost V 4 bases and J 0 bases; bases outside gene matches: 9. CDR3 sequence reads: CASSAGQVTMNTEAFF. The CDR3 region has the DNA TGCGCCAGCAGCGCCGGACAGGTAACCATGAACACTGAAGCTTTCTTT. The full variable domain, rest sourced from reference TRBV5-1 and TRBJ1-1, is KAGVTQTPRYLIKTRGQQVTLSCSPISGHRSVSWYQQTPGQGLQFLFEYFSETQRNKGNFPGRFSGRQFSNSRSEMNVSTLELGDSALYLCASSAGQVTMNTEAFFGQGTRLTVV.

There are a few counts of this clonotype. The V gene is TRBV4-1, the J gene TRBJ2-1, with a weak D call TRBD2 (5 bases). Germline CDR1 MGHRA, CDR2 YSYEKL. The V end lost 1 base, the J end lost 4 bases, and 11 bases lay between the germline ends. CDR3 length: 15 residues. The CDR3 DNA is TGCGCCAGCAGCCAAGGGAAAGGCGGGTACAATGAGCAGTTCTTC. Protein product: CASSQGKGGYNEQFF.

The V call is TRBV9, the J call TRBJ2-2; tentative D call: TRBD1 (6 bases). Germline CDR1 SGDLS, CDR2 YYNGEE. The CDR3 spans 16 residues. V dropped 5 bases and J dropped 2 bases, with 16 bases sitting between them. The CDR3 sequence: CASRPTQGPNTGELFF. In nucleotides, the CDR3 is TGTGCCAGCAGGCCAACACAGGGACCCAACACCGGGGAGCTGTTTTTT.

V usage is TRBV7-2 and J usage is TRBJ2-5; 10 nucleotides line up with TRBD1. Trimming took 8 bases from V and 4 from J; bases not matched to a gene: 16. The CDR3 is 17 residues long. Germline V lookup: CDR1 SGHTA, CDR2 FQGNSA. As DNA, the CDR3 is TGTGCCAGCTCCCGGGGACAGGGGATAGATGGGGGAGAGACCCAGTACTTC. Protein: CASSRGQGIDGGETQYF.

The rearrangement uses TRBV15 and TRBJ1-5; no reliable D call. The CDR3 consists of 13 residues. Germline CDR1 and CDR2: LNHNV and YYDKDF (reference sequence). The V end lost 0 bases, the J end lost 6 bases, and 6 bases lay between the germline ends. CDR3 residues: CATSRDKGQPQHF. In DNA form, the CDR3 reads TGTGCCACCAGCAGAGATAAGGGTCAGCCCCAGCATTTT.

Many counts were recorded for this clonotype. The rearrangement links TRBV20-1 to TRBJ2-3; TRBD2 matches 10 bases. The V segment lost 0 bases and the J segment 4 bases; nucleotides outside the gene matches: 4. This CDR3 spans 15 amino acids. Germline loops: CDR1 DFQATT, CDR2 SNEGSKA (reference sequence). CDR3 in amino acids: CSARELAGRADTQYF. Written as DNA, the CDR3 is TGCAGTGCTAGAGAACTAGCGGGAAGGGCAGATACGCAGTATTTT.

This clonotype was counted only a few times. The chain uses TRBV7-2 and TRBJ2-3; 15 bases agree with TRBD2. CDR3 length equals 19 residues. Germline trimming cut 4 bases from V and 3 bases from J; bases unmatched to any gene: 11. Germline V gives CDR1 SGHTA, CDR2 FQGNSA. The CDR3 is CASSSSGTSGRRATDTQYF. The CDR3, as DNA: TGTGCCAGCAGCTCCTCCGGGACTAGCGGGAGGCGGGCGACAGATACGCAGTATTTT.